The entry below describes one TCR beta chain. Germline assignment: CDR1 LGHNA and CDR2 YNFKEQ. V was pared by 0 bases and J by 2 bases, with 4 bases of the junction left unmatched. The CDR3 length is 15 residues. Using immunoSEQ multiplex PCR, the repertoire was profiled, and TCRdb retains in-frame clones only, with some absent. The sample lists over 30,000 clones, roughly 84% occurring once. The sample comes from a study of OX40 agonist ivuxolimab in advanced cancers. The TCR was taken from an adult with an advanced solid tumor such as melanoma, head and neck, liver or kidney cancer. The source material was CD4+ or CD8+ T cells sorted from blood, sampled in a trial of the OX40 agonist ivuxolimab. V gene TRBV4-2 combines with J gene TRBJ2-7; 7 bases align to TRBD1. The CDR3 nucleotides read TGTGCCAGCAGCCAAGATCTCCAGGGGGCCTACGAGCAGTACTTC. It translates to CASSQDLQGAYEQYF.